This TCR beta chain was sequenced for a study of blood T cell repertoires in COVID-19. This clone showed up just once. V was pared by 2 bases and J by 6 bases, with 8 bases of the junction left unmatched. Per germline, CDR1 LNHDA and CDR2 SQIVND (reference sequence). The CDR3 totals 15 residues. Measured with immunoSEQ multiplex PCR; TCRdb has only the in-frame clones, and not every one. Of approximately 76,000 clones listed, around nine tenths are singletons. The sequenced sample was peripheral blood. This clonotype was sampled from a woman aged 55 to 70 with acute or convalescent COVID-19. V usage is TRBV19 and J usage is TRBJ2-7; TRBD2 agrees at 9 bases. DNA of the CDR3: TGTGCCAGTAGTATATTGAGCGGGGGGATTGCCGAGCAGTACTTC. This gives the protein CASSILSGGIAEQYF.